Sequencing of this T cell receptor beta chain was carried out in a study of blood T cells in healthy people across ages. With a J-beta primer mix and a sample-barcoded 5' primer, a second PCR ran about 7 to 11 cycles. Each CDR3 protein is one row after TCRdb ran MiXCR on the 5' RACE reads. The repertoire holds over a million distinct CDR3 sequences, around 27% seen once, with about 0.8% in the top ten. The CDR3 is made up of 16 amino acids. Germline CDR1 and CDR2: SGHTA and FQGNSA. Separately, the same data were catalogued under a study of T cells of mothers and their children. That work states: The whole RNA yield was converted to cDNA, 1.5 ug per 15 ul.

Source material: blood. This sequence joins TRBV7-2 and TRBJ2-5; D may be TRBD2 (5 bases). The J call is doubtful: the DNA matches TRBJ2-7 better. The receptor was isolated from a girl aged 2-9 years in good health. CDR3: CASSLERGIGSREQYF. CDR3 bases: TGTGCCAGCAGCTTAGAACGGGGAATTGGCTCCCGCGAGCAGTACTTC.